This T cell receptor beta chain was identified in a study of T cell repertoires in cytomegalovirus infection. General study results and limits: Public TCR beta family frequency separated CMV-and-HLA carriers, including in an independent cohort. Clonotype analysis showed dominance of the ex vivo response by HLA-C-restricted CMV-specific TCR beta clonotypes.

V was shortened by 1 base and J by 1 base, with 11 bases between the two germline ends. This CDR3 comprises 17 residues. CDR1 SGHTA and CDR2 FQGNSA come from the germline V gene. Via MiXCR, TCRdb re-called the reads, giving one row per CDR3 protein. The table records roughly 150,000 distinct CDR3 sequences, around 22% of them present only once. A word on this clonotype: The target antigen is unknown.

The source is a human donor in good health (CMV status not recorded). Some clones in this sample may be carry-over from other donors' samples. The chain uses TRBV7-2 and TRBJ2-6; D could derive from TRBD1 or TRBD2 (6 bases each). The material sequenced was PBMCs. The CDR3 sequence is CASSLVGGGSGANVLTF. The CDR3 region has the DNA TGTGCCAGCAGCTTAGTAGGAGGGGGGTCTGGGGCCAACGTCCTGACTTTC.